The following is a T cell receptor beta chain sequence with its context. Its matching antigen is unknown. This sample was included in a study of STAT5B mutations in CD4+ large granular lymphocyte leukemia. Study-wide results and caveats: CD4-sorted patient repertoires seemed more clonal than healthy CD4+ repertoires. Data were not HLA-matched across samples. 8/27 top patient clones versus 2/35 control clones were TRBV06-family.

The V segment lost 4 bases and the J segment 0 bases; nucleotides outside the gene matches: 4. The CDR3 is made up of 15 amino acids. The V gene's germline CDR1 is SGHTA and CDR2 FQGNSA. Original analysis: The detection floor for productive clonotype frequency was 2.59 x 10-5. TCRdb keeps only in-frame clones here, not all; method: immunoSEQ multiplex PCR. Clonal size and the V and J genes are those of that table, whereas D and trimming came from the DNA. Here the sample spans about 30,000 clones, about 76% being singletons. The chain couples TRBV7-2 to TRBJ1-2; 8 nucleotides line up with TRBD1. The sequence derives from a human donor in good health. The sample taken for sequencing was CD4+ T cells from blood buffy coats. DNA of the CDR3: TGTGCCAGCAGCTACTCGACAGGGGCTAACTATGGCTACACCTTC. It specifies CASSYSTGANYGYTF.